The text below deals with one T cell receptor (beta chain). The data originate from a study of blood T cell repertoires in COVID-19. Whole-study context: Some COVID-19 samples were acute and others convalescent; all came from the United States, Italy and Spain.

Sequenced by immunoSEQ multiplex PCR; TCRdb stores in-frame clones only, minus some. Of 50,000 to 60,000 clones in the sample, about nine tenths are singletons; the top ten hold 1.6%. The receptor was isolated from a man in his sixties with acute or convalescent COVID-19. Sequenced: peripheral blood.

In DNA form, the CDR3 reads TGCGCCAGCAGCTTTGAAGGGGCACCGAACACCGGGGAGCTGTTTTTT. It is translated as CASSFEGAPNTGELFF. The V gene is TRBV5-1, the J gene TRBJ2-2; D might be TRBD1 (5 bases). The V end was cut by 2 bases, the J end by 0 bases, with 11 bases between. Germline lookup yields CDR1 SGHRS and CDR2 YFSETQ. The CDR3 consists of 16 residues.